One and the same sample provided the 22 T cell receptor beta chains below, sequenced in a study of cytomegalovirus exposure and HLA in healthy donors. The PCR employed 60 Vbeta primers together with 13 Jbeta primers. The assay was immunoSEQ multiplex PCR, and TCRdb's table has in-frame clones only and misses some. In the table there are 180,000 or so clones, about 88% of which are singletons. What was sequenced was PBMCs. Receptor source: a woman aged 30 to 39 in good health and CMV-seronegative.

The CDR3 region has the DNA TGTGCCAGCGTAGACCTAGGGACAGGGCTCTACGAGCAGTACTTC. Its protein is CASVDLGTGLYEQYF. The chain uses TRBV6-1 and TRBJ2-7; 9 nucleotides match TRBD1. In germline, CDR1 is MNHNS, CDR2 SASEGT. Losses at the gene ends were 8 bases for V and 3 bases for J; bases not matched to a gene: 11. The CDR3 runs to 15 residues.

The V call is TRBV2, the J call TRBJ1-1; D is uncertain. V lost 5 bases to trimming and J lost 4 bases, with 11 bases between them. This CDR3 has 13 residues. Germline CDR1 SNHLY, CDR2 FYNNEI. The chain's CDR3 is CASSPGRGTEAFF. DNA of the CDR3: TGTGCCAGCAGTCCCGGACGGGGCACTGAAGCTTTCTTT.

This chain joins TRBV19 and TRBJ2-7, with TRBD2 matching 10 bases. Germline lookup yields CDR1 LNHDA and CDR2 SQIVND (reference sequence). Trimming at V came to 2 bases and at J to 4 bases, leaving 8 bases not matched to a gene. The CDR3 loop spans 16 amino acids. CDR3 protein: CASSITPSGSRYEQYF. CDR3 sequence (DNA): TGTGCCAGTAGTATAACGCCTAGCGGGAGCCGGTACGAGCAGTACTTC.

J is TRBJ2-7 and V is TRBV5-5; D is perhaps TRBD1 (5 bases). Germline values: CDR1 SGHKS, CDR2 YYEKEE (reference sequence). V lost 0 bases, J lost 0 bases, and 10 bases lay in between. This CDR3 has 15 amino acids. This CDR3 reads CASSLGGGASYEQYF. The DNA of the CDR3 is TGTGCCAGCAGCTTGGGGGGCGGAGCCTCCTACGAGCAGTACTTC. The entire variable domain, with the rest obtained from reference TRBV5-5 and TRBJ2-7, is as follows: DAGVTQSPTHLIKTRGQQVTLRCSPISGHKSVSWYQQVLGQGPQFIFQYYEKEERGRGNFPDRFSARQFPNYSSELNVNALLLGDSALYLCASSLGGGASYEQYFGPGTRLTVT.

The rearrangement links TRBV18 to TRBJ2-3, with TRBD2 as a possible D gene (5 bases). V was pared by 1 base and J by 1 base, with 12 bases between. Germline V gene lookup returns CDR1 KGHSH and CDR2 LQKENI. This CDR3 is 16 amino acids long. The CDR3 sequence: CASSPLDYAGTDTQYF. In DNA form, the CDR3 reads TGTGCCAGCTCACCACTTGACTACGCGGGCACAGATACGCAGTATTTT.

V usage is TRBV2 and J usage is TRBJ2-3; a possible D gene is TRBD2 (6 bases). Trimming removed 5 bases from V and 2 bases from J, with 14 bases in between. The germline V gene has CDR1 SNHLY and CDR2 FYNNEI. This CDR3 is 15 amino acids long. In DNA form, the CDR3 reads TGTGCCAGCAGTTTCACGGGACTCCTCACAGATACGCAGTATTTT. Translation: CASSFTGLLTDTQYF.

This rearrangement joins TRBV28 to TRBJ1-2; the D is unclear. This CDR3 is 14 amino acids long. The V end was cut by 6 bases, the J end by 5 bases, with 16 bases between. The V gene's germline CDR1 is MDHEN and CDR2 SYDVKM. CDR3 DNA sequence: TGTGCCAGCAGGCTAGGTGGTCTGAGTTATGGCTACACCTTC. This encodes CASRLGGLSYGYTF.

This clone was counted only a few times. The chain is built from TRBV18 and TRBJ2-1; possible D gene TRBD2, 6 bases. With 4 bases removed from V and 5 bases from J, the gap between germline ends came to 12 bases. The germline gives CDR1 KGHSH, CDR2 LQKENI. CDR3 length equals 14 residues. The CDR3 DNA is TGTGCCAGCTCACTTTCGGGAGACGACAATGAGCAGTTCTTC. Encoded protein: CASSLSGDDNEQFF.

The rearrangement joins TRBV5-1 to TRBJ2-7; 8 bases agree with TRBD2. The CDR3 covers 16 residues. Unmatched junction bases numbered 5, after V lost 0 bases and J lost 0 bases. Looked up from germline, CDR1 is SGHRS and CDR2 is YFSETQ. CDR3 amino acids: CASSLASGGHSYEQYF. The CDR3 region has the DNA TGCGCCAGCAGCTTGGCCAGCGGGGGCCACTCCTACGAGCAGTACTTC.

The chain has TRBV30 and TRBJ2-3; TRBD1 aligns across 11 bases. The length of the CDR3 is 16 residues. With V trimmed by 3 bases and J by 3 bases, 8 bases remained unmatched. Germline loops: CDR1 GTSNPN, CDR2 SVGIG (reference sequence). The CDR3, as DNA: TGTGCCTGGAGCCTACTGGGGACAGGGGGAACAGATACGCAGTATTTT. Translation: CAWSLLGTGGTDTQYF.

The rearrangement joins TRBV21-1 to TRBJ2-5; TRBD2 is the table's D call, not checked against the DNA. The J call is uncertain, as TRBJ2-7 better fits the DNA end. TRBV21-1 is deemed a pseudogene. The CDR3 spans 15 residues. CDR3 nucleotide sequence: TGTGCCAGCAGTATGGGAGATAACGGCTCCTACGAGCAGTACTTC. Amino acid sequence: CASSMGDNGSYEQYF.

Only one count was recorded for this clone. This sequence joins TRBV4-2 and TRBJ2-3, with TRBD2 as a possible D gene (7 bases). V shed 4 bases and J shed 5 bases, with 19 bases lying between them. The length of the CDR3 is 16 residues. Germline V gene lookup returns CDR1 LGHNA and CDR2 YNFKEQ. The CDR3 coding sequence is TGTGCCAGCAGCCGAGCCCGGGCGGGGGCACAAGATACGCAGTATTTT. It encodes CASSRARAGAQDTQYF.

This chain uses TRBV5-4 with TRBJ2-1, with TRBD2 matching over 10 bases. Germline-derived CDR1 and CDR2 are SGHNT and YYREEE (reference sequence). The CDR3 has 15 residues. Trimming removed 6 bases from V and 0 bases from J; junction bases left unmatched: 3. In DNA, the CDR3 is TGTGCCAGCAATCTAGCGGGAGACTCCTACAATGAGCAGTTCTTC. Residues: CASNLAGDSYNEQFF.

The chain combines TRBV13 with TRBJ1-1, with D possibly TRBD1 on 5 matching bases. V gave up 3 bases and J gave up 0 bases, with 8 bases separating them. In germline, CDR1 is PRHDT, CDR2 FYEKMQ (reference sequence). This CDR3 spans 14 amino acids. The CDR3 spells CASSFRGMNTEAFF. DNA for the CDR3: TGTGCCAGCAGCTTTCGGGGGATGAACACTGAAGCTTTCTTT.

The chain recombines TRBV4-1 with TRBJ2-1, with D unresolved. This CDR3 is built from 17 residues. Germline lookup yields CDR1 MGHRA and CDR2 YSYEKL. Trimming left V 0 bases short and J 7 bases short, with 19 bases between. DNA for the CDR3: TGCGCCAGCAGCCAAGATCGTGGTGATAGGAGAACAAATGAGCAGTTCTTC. It encodes CASSQDRGDRRTNEQFF.

This chain links TRBV6-1 with TRBJ2-2, with 8 nucleotides matching TRBD2. V gave up 5 bases and J gave up 5 bases; unmatched junction bases: 7. CDR3 length equals 15 residues. Per the germline V gene, CDR1 is MNHNS and CDR2 is SASEGT. CDR3 sequence reads: CASSFGRVKTGELFF. CDR3 sequence (DNA): TGTGCCAGCAGTTTCGGGAGGGTAAAAACCGGGGAGCTGTTTTTT.

In its sample, this clone was seen once. The chain employs TRBV9 and TRBJ1-1, with 7 bases lining up with TRBD1. Losses at the gene ends were 3 bases for V and 4 bases for J; bases not matched to a gene: 3. The CDR3 spans 13 residues. Looked up from germline, CDR1 is SGDLS and CDR2 is YYNGEE. CDR3 sequence reads: CASSADRVTEAFF. Here the CDR3 DNA reads TGTGCCAGCAGCGCCGACAGGGTCACTGAAGCTTTCTTT.

The chain has TRBV28 and TRBJ1-2, with 8 positions matching TRBD1. Germline lookup yields CDR1 MDHEN and CDR2 SYDVKM. This CDR3 is 13 amino acids long. Trimming took 6 bases from V and 3 from J; bases not matched to a gene: 3. CDR3: CASRQGGDYGYTF. CDR3 nucleotide sequence: TGTGCCAGCAGACAGGGGGGAGACTATGGCTACACCTTC.

Regarding this clone: Other DNA sequences in this specimen translate into the identical CDR3. This chain joins TRBV5-3 and TRBJ2-5, with D maybe TRBD2 (5 bases). TRBV5-3 is treated as an ORF (open reading frame) with a function not yet certain. The CDR3 totals 18 residues. Trimming took 9 bases from V and 5 from J, leaving 32 bases between them. The CDR3 reads CAIPNLRCRGALRETQYF. CDR3 bases: TGTGCCATCCCTAACCTCAGGTGCCGGGGAGCCTTGCGGGAGACCCAGTACTTC.

The rearrangement joins TRBV25-1 to TRBJ2-1; 12 bases line up with TRBD2. The germline gives CDR1 MGHDK, CDR2 SYGVNS. The CDR3 spans 16 residues. Unmatched junction bases numbered 16, after V lost 7 bases and J lost 12 bases. This CDR3 reads CASNYLTSGSVGWQFF. The CDR3 DNA reads as TGTGCCAGCAATTACTTGACTAGCGGGAGCGTGGGTTGGCAGTTCTTC. Filled out from reference TRBV25-1 and TRBJ2-1, the complete variable domain reads EADIYQTPRYLVIGTGKKITLECSQTMGHDKMYWYQQDPGMELHLIHYSYGVNSTEKGDLSSESTVSRIRTEHFPLTLESARPSHTSQYLCASNYLTSGSVGWQFFGPGTRLTVL.

This chain links TRBV10-2 with TRBJ2-3; TRBD2 is a possible D gene (5 bases). The germline CDR1 and CDR2 sequences are WSHSY and SAAADI. Trimming left V 4 bases short and J 6 bases short, with 17 bases between. The CDR3 loop spans 15 amino acids. The CDR3 DNA reads TGCGCCAGCAGTGGGAGGCTCCCCAACACGGATACGCAGTATTTT. Translated, it gives CASSGRLPNTDTQYF.

This chain connects TRBV5-4 to TRBJ2-3; tentative D call: TRBD2 (6 bases). The CDR3 is 17 amino acids. V was cut by 4 bases and J by 4 bases, with 22 bases left in between. CDR1 is SGHNT, CDR2 YYREEE, per germline (reference sequence). For the CDR3, the DNA is TGTGCCAGCAGCCCCCTCCGGGAGACTCCAACCCCAGATACGCAGTATTTT. Translated: CASSPLRETPTPDTQYF.